Following are 12 T cell receptor beta chains from one sample sequenced in a study of cytomegalovirus exposure and HLA in healthy donors. Primers for the PCR totalled 60 Vbeta and 13 Jbeta. Assay used: immunoSEQ multiplex PCR; TCRdb lists only in-frame clones, some missing. The data contain some 160,000 clones, around 80% of them singletons. The material sequenced was PBMCs. The receptors derive from a man aged 35-49 years in good health and CMV-seronegative.

This chain connects TRBV14 to TRBJ2-3; 7 nucleotides agree with TRBD2. CDR3 length: 13 amino acids. Germline V gene data show CDR1 as SGHDN and CDR2 as FVKESK. J lost 4 bases, V lost 4 bases, and 2 bases had no gene match. As DNA, the CDR3 is TGTGCCAGCAGCCGAGGACTAGCAGATACGCAGTATTTT. It codes for CASSRGLADTQYF.

The V and J genes are TRBV7-9 and TRBJ2-2, with a weak D call TRBD1 (6 bases). CDR1 and CDR2 from the germline V gene are SEHNR and FQNEAQ (reference sequence). The V and J ends lost 3 bases and 6 bases respectively, with 17 bases between them. The CDR3 has 16 amino acids. DNA of the CDR3: TGTGCCAGCAGCTTTAGGGACCTTCCAGGGGCCGGGGAGCTGTTTTTT. This codes for CASSFRDLPGAGELFF. Together with reference TRBV7-9 and TRBJ2-2, the CDR3 gives the full variable domain: DTGVSQNPRHKITKRGQNVTFRCDPISEHNRLYWYRQTLGQGPEFLTYFQNEAQLEKSRLLSDRFSAERPKGSFSTLEIQRTEQGDSAMYLCASSFRDLPGAGELFFGEGSRLTVL.

The rearrangement joins TRBV27 to TRBJ1-4; 7 bases are a match to TRBD1. This CDR3 has 15 amino acids. Germline CDR1 reads MNHEY; CDR2 reads SMNVEV (reference sequence). Losses at the gene ends were 4 bases for V and 4 bases for J; bases not matched to a gene: 6. CDR3 residues: CASSSWTGNNEKLFF. The CDR3 DNA reads as TGTGCCAGCAGTTCCTGGACAGGCAATAATGAAAAACTGTTTTTT.

The chain combines TRBV5-1 with TRBJ2-7; D perhaps matches TRBD2 (5 bases). Trimming pared 4 bases from V and 3 bases from J, leaving 14 bases between. This CDR3 contains 14 residues. Looked up from germline, CDR1 is SGHRS and CDR2 is YFSETQ. CDR3 sequence reads: CASSIAGIDYEQYF. DNA for the CDR3: TGCGCCAGCAGCATAGCCGGGATCGACTACGAGCAGTACTTC. The full variable domain, with the rest looked up from reference TRBV5-1 and TRBJ2-7, is KAGVTQTPRYLIKTRGQQVTLSCSPISGHRSVSWYQQTPGQGLQFLFEYFSETQRNKGNFPGRFSGRQFSNSRSEMNVSTLELGDSALYLCASSIAGIDYEQYFGPGTRLTVT.

This clone was picked up a small number of times. This chain links TRBV27 with TRBJ2-1, with 11 bases lining up with TRBD2. Germline V gene data show CDR1 as MNHEY and CDR2 as SMNVEV (reference sequence). J gave up 6 bases and V 4 bases, and 5 bases lay outside the gene matches. This CDR3 is built from 15 residues. CDR3 protein: CASSSGLAGLNEQFF. DNA of the CDR3: TGTGCCAGCAGTTCCGGACTAGCGGGCCTCAATGAGCAGTTCTTC.

The gene calls are TRBV28 and TRBJ1-4, with D possibly matching TRBD1 (5 bases). The V end was cut by 6 bases, the J end by 1 base, with 12 bases between. CDR3 length: 15 amino acids. CDR1 and CDR2 from the germline V gene are MDHEN and SYDVKM. The CDR3 bases are TGTGCCAGCAGACCGACGGGGGGAACTAATGAAAAACTGTTTTTT. Its protein is CASRPTGGTNEKLFF.

The chain joins TRBV28 to TRBJ2-1, with D possibly being TRBD1 (5 bases). In germline, CDR1 is MDHEN, CDR2 SYDVKM. The CDR3 runs 14 residues. Trimming removed 7 bases from V and 6 bases from J, with 16 bases in between. Here the CDR3 reads CASNPPDSSNEQFF. CDR3 in DNA: TGTGCCAGCAACCCCCCCGACAGTTCCAATGAGCAGTTCTTC.

V gene TRBV19 combines with J gene TRBJ2-3; 11 bases match TRBD2. This CDR3 is 14 amino acids long. Germline trimming cut 4 bases from V and 6 bases from J; bases unmatched to any gene: 3. Per the germline V gene, CDR1 is LNHDA and CDR2 is SQIVND (reference sequence). CDR3 DNA: TGTGCCAGTAGTAGGTCTAGCGGGAGGGATACGCAGTATTTT. It encodes CASSRSSGRDTQYF.

The chain couples TRBV5-1 to TRBJ2-3, with 14 nucleotides matching TRBD2. This CDR3 has 17 residues. Trimming at V came to 4 bases and at J to 0 bases, leaving 4 bases not matched to a gene. Germline-derived CDR1 and CDR2 are SGHRS and YFSETQ. CDR3 amino acids: CASSLGLAGGSTDTQYF. In nucleotides, the CDR3 is TGCGCCAGCAGCCTAGGACTAGCGGGAGGTAGCACAGATACGCAGTATTTT.

The chain couples TRBV18 to TRBJ2-7, with a tentative D call TRBD2 (5 bases). The CDR3 loop spans 17 amino acids. The germline gives CDR1 KGHSH, CDR2 LQKENI. The V and J ends lost 6 bases and 0 bases respectively, with 21 bases between them. The CDR3 spells CASSPSPGIHFSYEQYV. The CDR3, as DNA: TGTGCCAGCTCCCCTTCCCCCGGGATCCATTTCTCCTACGAGCAGTACGTC.

The chain joins TRBV10-3 to TRBJ2-1, with D possibly TRBD1 on 6 matching bases. V was clipped by 3 bases and J by 6 bases, with 9 bases between them. The CDR3 is made up of 13 amino acids. Germline assignment: CDR1 ENHRY and CDR2 SYGVKD. CDR3 nucleotides: TGTGCCATCAGTGACCTCAGGGGCAATGAGCAGTTCTTC. Amino acids: CAISDLRGNEQFF.

The chain joins TRBV6-4 to TRBJ1-2; a possible D gene is TRBD1 (5 bases). Germline V lookup: CDR1 MRHNA, CDR2 SNTAGT. This CDR3 comprises 15 residues. The V gene lost 6 bases and the J gene lost 0 bases, with 14 bases spanning the gap. The CDR3 DNA reads TGTGCCAGCAGCAAAAACGGACAAGCTAACTATGGCTACACCTTC. Protein: CASSKNGQANYGYTF.